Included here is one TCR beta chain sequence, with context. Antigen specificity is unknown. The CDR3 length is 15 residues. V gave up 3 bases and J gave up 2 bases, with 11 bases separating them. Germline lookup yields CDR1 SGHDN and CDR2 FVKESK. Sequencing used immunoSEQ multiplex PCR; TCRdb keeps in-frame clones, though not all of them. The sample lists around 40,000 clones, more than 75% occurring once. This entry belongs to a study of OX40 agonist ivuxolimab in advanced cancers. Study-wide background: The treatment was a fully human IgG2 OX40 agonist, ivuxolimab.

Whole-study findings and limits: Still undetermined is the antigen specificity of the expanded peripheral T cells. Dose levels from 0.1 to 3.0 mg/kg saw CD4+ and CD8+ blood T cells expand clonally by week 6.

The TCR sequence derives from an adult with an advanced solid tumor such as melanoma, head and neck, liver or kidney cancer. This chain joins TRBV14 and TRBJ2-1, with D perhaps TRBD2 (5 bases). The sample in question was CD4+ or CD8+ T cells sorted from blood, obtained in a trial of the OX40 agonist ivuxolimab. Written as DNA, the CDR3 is TGTGCCAGCAGCCACGGGATAAGGACCTACAATGAGCAGTTCTTC. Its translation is CASSHGIRTYNEQFF.